What follows are 13 T cell receptor beta chains derived from one specimen sequenced in a study of cytomegalovirus exposure and HLA in healthy donors. PCR involved 60 Vbeta and 13 Jbeta primers. Assay: immunoSEQ multiplex PCR; the TCRdb copy retains only in-frame clones and omits some. The repertoire holds around 190,000 clones, with 65% to 85% as singletons. Material for sequencing was PBMCs. All receptors come from a man aged 55 to 70 in good health and CMV-seronegative.

This chain links TRBV7-8 with TRBJ1-1; 8 bases map to TRBD1. There are 17 residues in the CDR3. Germline CDR1 and CDR2: SGHVS and FQNEAQ. V lost 5 bases and J lost 5; bases outside the gene matches: 16. CDR3 nucleotide sequence: TGTGCCAGCAGCCCTGTGGCAGGGGGCCAGGTTGGGACTGAAGCTTTCTTT. It yields the protein CASSPVAGGQVGTEAFF.

In nucleotides, the CDR3 is TGTGCCAGCAGCAGTAGGGGCGAATGGGGCTACGAGCAGTACTTC. Translated: CASSSRGEWGYEQYF. The rearrangement links TRBV5-6 to TRBJ2-7; weak D call: TRBD1 (5 bases). This CDR3 comprises 15 residues. The ends were cut back, 4 bases at V and 3 bases at J, with 17 bases in the middle. The germline CDR1 and CDR2 sequences are SGHDT and YYEEEE.

This chain connects TRBV5-1 to TRBJ2-7; D may be TRBD2 (7 bases). The V end lost 0 bases, the J end lost 5 bases, and 12 bases lay between the germline ends. The CDR3 is made up of 14 amino acids. CDR1 is SGHRS, CDR2 YFSETQ, per germline. CDR3 sequence (DNA): TGCGCCAGCAGCTTGGGAGGGGGGGTCGACGAGCAGTACTTC. Residues: CASSLGGGVDEQYF.

This chain joins TRBV28 and TRBJ1-4, with unresolved D. The CDR3 contains 12 residues. V was clipped by 6 bases and J by 7 bases, with 9 bases between them. In germline, CDR1 is MDHEN, CDR2 SYDVKM. The CDR3 region is CASSTNLEKLFF. Written as DNA, the CDR3 is TGTGCCAGCAGCACAAACCTTGAAAAACTGTTTTTT.

The rearrangement links TRBV7-2 to TRBJ1-1; D is undetermined. This CDR3 has 14 residues. The V end lost 4 bases, the J end lost 4 bases, and 13 bases lay between the germline ends. Germline CDR1 SGHTA, CDR2 FQGNSA. CDR3 DNA: TGTGCCAGCAGCTCTTTAGGACTCACCACTGAAGCTTTCTTT. Its protein is CASSSLGLTTEAFF.

The chain uses TRBV30 and TRBJ1-2; 11 nucleotides line up with TRBD1. V was pared by 3 bases and J by 7 bases, with 4 bases of the junction left unmatched. Germline V gene lookup returns CDR1 GTSNPN and CDR2 SVGIG (reference sequence). The CDR3 contains 13 residues. The CDR3 DNA is TGTGCCTGGAGCCCGGGACAGGGGGTTGGCTACACCTTC. Protein product: CAWSPGQGVGYTF.

This sequence joins TRBV18 and TRBJ2-5; tentatively, D is TRBD2 (6 bases). The assigned J gene may be wrong: the sequence end matches TRBJ2-7 better. The CDR3 loop spans 13 amino acids. The germline gives CDR1 KGHSH, CDR2 LQKENI. The CDR3 DNA sequence: TGTGCCAGCTCACCAATGGAGGGCTACGAGCAGTACTTC. It yields the protein CASSPMEGYEQYF.

The chain employs TRBV5-1 and TRBJ2-3; D remains ambiguous. V lost 0 bases, J lost 0 bases, and 8 bases lay in between. Germline-derived CDR1 and CDR2 are SGHRS and YFSETQ. The CDR3 is made up of 15 amino acids. As DNA, the CDR3 is TGCGCCAGCAGCTTGGTTAGCCCGAGCACAGATACGCAGTATTTT. Protein: CASSLVSPSTDTQYF.

The chain has TRBV6-6 and TRBJ2-7; the D gene is possibly TRBD2 (6 bases). Trimming removed 6 bases at V and 6 bases at J, with 12 bases between. The CDR3 extends over 12 amino acids. The germline gives CDR1 MNHNY, CDR2 SVGAGI (reference sequence). CDR3 in DNA: TGTGCCAGCAGCTCCCCAGCGGGCGAGCAGTACTTC. This encodes CASSSPAGEQYF.

The J gene is TRBJ1-1, the V gene TRBV5-4; D may be TRBD1 (5 bases). Germline V gene data show CDR1 as SGHNT and CDR2 as YYREEE (reference sequence). Trimming cost V 3 bases and J 9 bases, with 18 bases left between them. The CDR3 length is 14 residues. In nucleotides, the CDR3 is TGTGCCAGCAGCTGGAAGCGGGCAGGGCCGAAAGCTTTCTTT. This encodes CASSWKRAGPKAFF.

This chain joins TRBV20-1 and TRBJ2-1; 8 bases are a match to TRBD2. V shed 6 bases and J 15 bases; nucleotides not matched to a gene: 7. The CDR3 covers 10 residues. Germline CDR1 reads DFQATT; CDR2 reads SNEGSKA (reference sequence). The CDR3 region is CSARSGIVFF. Here the CDR3 DNA reads TGCAGTGCCCGTAGCGGGATAGTGTTCTTC.

The chain is built from TRBV29-1 and TRBJ2-3, with D perhaps matching TRBD2 (6 bases). The CDR3 has 15 amino acids. V dropped 6 bases and J dropped 4 bases, with 20 bases sitting between them. In germline, CDR1 is SQVTM, CDR2 ANQGSEA. The CDR3 region has the DNA TGCAGCGTGGGCCGCATGGAGGGTGGCCCAGATACGCAGTATTTT. Translated, it gives CSVGRMEGGPDTQYF.

As to this clone: A read error may account for a junction end that differs from germline. The chain couples TRBV2 to TRBJ1-2, with unresolved D. The CDR3 consists of 13 residues. Germline CDR1 is SNHLY and CDR2 is FYNNEI. CDR3 nucleotides: TGTGCCAGCAGTGACGGCAGCGCCCGTGGCTACCCCTTC. It is translated as CASSDGSARGYPF.